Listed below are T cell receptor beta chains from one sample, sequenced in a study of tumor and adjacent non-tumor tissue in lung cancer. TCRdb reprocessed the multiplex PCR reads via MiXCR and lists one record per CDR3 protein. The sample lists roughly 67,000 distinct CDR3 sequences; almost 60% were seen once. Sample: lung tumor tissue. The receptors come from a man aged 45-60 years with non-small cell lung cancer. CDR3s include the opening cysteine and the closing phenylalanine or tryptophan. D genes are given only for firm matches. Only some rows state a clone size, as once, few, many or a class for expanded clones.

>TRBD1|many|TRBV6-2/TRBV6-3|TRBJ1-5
CASSSGQGGNQPQHF
TGTGCCAGCAGTAGCGGACAGGGGGGCAATCAGCCCCAGCATTTT
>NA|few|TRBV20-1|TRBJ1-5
CSARARGPNQPQHF
TGCAGTGCTAGGGCACGGGGGCCCAATCAGCCCCAGCATTTT
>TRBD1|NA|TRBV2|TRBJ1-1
CASKVSDRVNTEAFF
TGTGCCAGCAAAGTGTCCGACAGGGTTAACACTGAAGCTTTCTTT
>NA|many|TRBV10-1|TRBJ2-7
CASSESPTYEQYF
TGCGCCAGCAGTGAGAGCCCCACCTACGAGCAGTACTTC
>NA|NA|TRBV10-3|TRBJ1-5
CAINVSCDQPQHF
TGTGCCATCAATGTGTCCTGCGATCAGCCCCAGCATTTT
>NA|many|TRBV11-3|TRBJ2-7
CASSSDGTYEQYF
TGTGCCAGCAGTTCTGACGGGACCTACGAGCAGTACTTC
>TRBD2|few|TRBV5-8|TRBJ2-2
CASSRLAGVAGELFF
TGTGCCAGCAGCCGACTAGCGGGAGTGGCCGGGGAGCTGTTTTTT
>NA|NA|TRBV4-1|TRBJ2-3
CASSRTNWEEDTQYF
TGCGCCAGCAGCCGGACTAATTGGGAGGAGGATACGCAGTATTTT
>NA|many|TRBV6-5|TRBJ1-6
CASSYWDSYNSPLHF
TGTGCCAGCAGTTACTGGGACTCCTATAATTCACCCCTCCACTTT
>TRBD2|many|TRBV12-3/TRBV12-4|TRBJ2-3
CASSPGLAGVVDTQYF
TGTGCCAGCAGCCCCGGACTAGCGGGAGTCGTAGATACGCAGTATTTT
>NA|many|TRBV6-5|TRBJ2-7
CASSRSRDMWEQYF
TGTGCCAGCAGCAGGTCCCGGGACATGTGGGAGCAGTACTTC
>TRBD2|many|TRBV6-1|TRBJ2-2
CASSEARTSGGATGELFF
TGTGCCAGCAGTGAAGCGAGGACTAGCGGGGGGGCAACCGGGGAGCTGTTTTTT
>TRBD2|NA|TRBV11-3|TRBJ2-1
CASNLEGLAGGRPNDQFF
TGTGCCAGCAACTTAGAGGGACTAGCGGGAGGCCGTCCCAATGATCAGTTCTTC
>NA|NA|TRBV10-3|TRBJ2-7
CAISFTEAYEHYF
TGTGCCATCAGTTTCACGGAGGCCTACGAGCACTACTTC
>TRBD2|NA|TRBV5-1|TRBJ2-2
CASSFSKRAGVDTGELFF
TGCGCCAGCAGTTTTTCGAAACGAGCGGGAGTTGACACCGGGGAGCTGTTTTTT
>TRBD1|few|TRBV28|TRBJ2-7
CASSFNRGKDEQYF
TGTGCCAGCAGTTTTAACAGGGGGAAAGACGAGCAGTACTTC
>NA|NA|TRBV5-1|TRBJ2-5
CASSFLSVIQETRYF
TGCGCCAGCAGCTTCCTATCGGTGATCCAAGAGACCCGGTACTTC
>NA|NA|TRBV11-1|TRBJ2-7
CASRLAGGYEQYF
TGTGCCAGCAGATTAGCTGGTGGCTACGAGCAGTACTTC
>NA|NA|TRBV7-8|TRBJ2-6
CVSSLAWGANVLTF
TGTGTCAGTAGCCTGGCGTGGGGGGCCAACGTCCTGACTTTC
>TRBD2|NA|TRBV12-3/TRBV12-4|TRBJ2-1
CDRRLIAGANNEQFF
TGTGACAGAAGGTTAATAGCGGGAGCGAACAATGAACAGTTCTTC
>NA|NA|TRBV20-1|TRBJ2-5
CSVSSPSRSETQYF
TGCAGTGTTAGTAGCCCTAGCAGGAGTGAGACCCAGTACTTC
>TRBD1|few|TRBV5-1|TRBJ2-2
CASSLMTGSTGELFF
TGCGCCAGCAGCTTGATGACAGGGTCCACCGGGGAGCTGTTTTTT
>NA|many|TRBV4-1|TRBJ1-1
CASSSNRDTEAFF
TGCGCCAGCAGCAGTAACCGGGACACTGAAGCTTTCTTT
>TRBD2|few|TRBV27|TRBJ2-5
CVSSLHARIAGGGETQYF
TGTGTCAGCAGTTTACACGCCCGGATAGCGGGAGGGGGAGAGACCCAGTACTTC
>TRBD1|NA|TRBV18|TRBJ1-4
CASSPRTGGSTNEKLFF
TGTGCCAGCTCACCGAGGACAGGGGGCTCAACTAATGAAAAACTGTTTTTT
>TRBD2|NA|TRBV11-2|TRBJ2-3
CACSFPSLAGGGTDTQYF
TGTGCCTGCAGTTTTCCCTCACTAGCGGGGGGGGGAACAGATACGCAGTATTTT
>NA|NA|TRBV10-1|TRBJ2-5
CASSESQNAEAQYF
TGCGCCAGCAGTGAGTCTCAGAATGCGGAGGCCCAGTACTTC
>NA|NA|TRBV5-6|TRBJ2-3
CTSGLWGRALADTQYF
TGTACCAGCGGCTTGTGGGGCAGGGCTTTAGCAGATACGCAGTATTTT
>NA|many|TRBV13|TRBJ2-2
CASSLRRANTGELFF
TGTGCCAGCAGCTTACGGCGGGCCAACACCGGGGAGCTGTTTTTT
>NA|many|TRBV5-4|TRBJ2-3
CASSPEVYSSTDTQYF
TGTGCCAGCAGCCCGGAGGTCTATTCTAGCACAGATACGCAGTATTTT
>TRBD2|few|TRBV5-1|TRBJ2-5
CASSLVPGLELETQYF
TGCGCCAGCAGCTTGGTCCCGGGACTAGAGCTTGAGACCCAGTACTTC
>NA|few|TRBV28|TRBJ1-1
CASARVQAFF
TGTGCCAGCGCCCGGGTCCAAGCTTTCTTT
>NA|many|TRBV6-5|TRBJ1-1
CASSYSRGAMNTEAFF
TGTGCCAGCAGTTACTCGAGGGGGGCCATGAACACTGAAGCTTTCTTT
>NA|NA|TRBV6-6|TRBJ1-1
CASSSTRRGGMNTEAFF
TGTGCCAGTAGTTCGACTAGGAGGGGAGGAATGAACACTGAAGCTTTCTTT
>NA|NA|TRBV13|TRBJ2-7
CASSPPRGGGTSYNEQYF
TGTGCCAGCAGCCCACCCCGAGGTGGCGGGACATCCTACAATGAGCAGTACTTC
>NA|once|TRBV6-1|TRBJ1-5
CASIRGVGWESQHF
TGTGCCAGCATCCGCGGGGTGGGGTGGGAGTCCCAGCATTTT
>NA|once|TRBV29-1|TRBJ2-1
CSVDQGSCYNEQFF
TGCAGCGTTGATCAGGGGTCTTGCTACAATGAGCAGTTCTTC
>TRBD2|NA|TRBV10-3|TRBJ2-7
CDISVTSVDEQYF
TGTGACATCAGCGTGACTAGCGTGGACGAGCAATACTTC
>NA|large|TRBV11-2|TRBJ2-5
CASSSTWGVAETQYF
TGTGCCAGCAGCTCCACCTGGGGGGTAGCAGAGACCCAGTACTTC
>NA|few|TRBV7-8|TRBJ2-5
CASSLVRIGETQYF
TGTGCCAGCAGCTTAGTCCGGATAGGGGAGACCCAGTACTTC
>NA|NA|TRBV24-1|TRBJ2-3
CTTSEGTDTQYF
TGTACCACCAGTGAGGGGACAGATACGCAGTATTTT
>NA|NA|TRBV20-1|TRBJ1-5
CSARGGGRSNTNQPQHF
TGTAGTGCTAGAGGTGGGGGCAGATCAAATACCAATCAGCCCCAGCATTTT
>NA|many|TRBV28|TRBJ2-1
CASRKRVSGLNEQFF
TGTGCCAGCAGGAAACGGGTCTCCGGCCTCAATGAGCAGTTCTTC
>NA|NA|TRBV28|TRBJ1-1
CASSPTGVLNTKAFF
TGTGCCAGCAGTCCTACAGGAGTTTTGAACACTAAAGCTTTCTTT
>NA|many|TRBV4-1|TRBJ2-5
CASSQGWTDQETQYF
TGCGCCAGCAGCCAAGGTTGGACTGATCAAGAGACCCAGTACTTC
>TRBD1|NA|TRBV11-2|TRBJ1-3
CASSSGQDLSTIYF
TGTGCCAGCAGCTCTGGACAGGATCTGAGTACCATATATTTT
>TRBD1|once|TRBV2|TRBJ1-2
CVRNRGYGYTF
TGTGTCAGGAACAGGGGCTATGGCTACACCTTC
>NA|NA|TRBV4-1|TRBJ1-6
CASSLGASINSPLHF
TGCGCCAGCAGTTTAGGGGCGTCAATAAACTCACCCCTCCACTTT